A single sample is the source of the 12 T cell receptor beta chains below, sequenced in a study of T cells in localized non-small cell lung cancer. The method was immunoSEQ multiplex PCR; TCRdb's version includes in-frame clones alone and lacks a portion of them. This sample carries about 40,000 clones, 65% to 90% of them seen once, and the ten largest clones take around 7.5%. The sample was peripheral blood mononuclear cells, taken before any cancer treatment. All receptors derive from an older male donor with stage II lung adenocarcinoma.

This clone was seen a handful of times. This rearrangement joins TRBV2 to TRBJ1-1; D might be TRBD1 (6 bases). The CDR3 has 14 residues. V lost 6 bases and J lost 8, with 19 bases in between. The V gene's germline CDR1 is SNHLY and CDR2 FYNNEI. The CDR3 bases are TGTGCCAGCAGAGGAAGGGAGGGGGGCGGCGAAGCTTTCTTT. Translation: CASRGREGGGEAFF.

This chain links TRBV6-5 with TRBJ1-1; 7 bases line up with TRBD1. Trimming at V came to 7 bases and at J to 5 bases, leaving 7 bases not matched to a gene. This CDR3 region has 13 residues. CDR1 MNHEY and CDR2 SVGAGI come from the germline V gene. The CDR3 sequence is CASTHQGETEAFF. For the CDR3, the DNA is TGTGCCAGCACCCACCAGGGGGAAACTGAAGCTTTCTTT.

The gene calls are TRBV4-3 and TRBJ1-5; a possible D gene is TRBD1 (5 bases). The V gene lost 0 bases and the J gene lost 3 bases, with 18 bases spanning the gap. The germline CDR1 and CDR2 sequences are LGHNA and YSLEER. This CDR3 contains 18 residues. The CDR3 sequence is CASSQEGPGHRDNQPQHF. Written as DNA, the CDR3 is TGCGCCAGCAGCCAAGAGGGACCAGGACACCGGGACAATCAGCCCCAGCATTTT.

The chain is built from TRBV18 and TRBJ2-7, with 8 bases aligning to TRBD1. CDR3 length: 17 amino acids. V lost 3 bases to trimming and J lost 1 base; unmatched junction nucleotides: 11. CDR1 is KGHSH and CDR2 is LQKENI in the germline V gene. CDR3 bases: TGTGCCAGCTCACCGAACTTATTAGGGACAGGATCCTACGAGCAGTACTTC. Protein: CASSPNLLGTGSYEQYF.

The rearrangement uses TRBV12-5 and TRBJ2-2; the match to TRBD2 covers 8 bases. The CDR3 is 14 residues long. Losses at the gene ends were 8 bases for V and 4 bases for J; bases not matched to a gene: 6. Germline lookup yields CDR1 LGHNT and CDR2 FRNRAP. CDR3 region: CASMTSVSTGELFF. The CDR3 region has the DNA TGTGCTAGTATGACTAGCGTGAGCACCGGGGAGCTGTTTTTT.

The genes are TRBV13 and TRBJ1-4; possibly TRBD1 for D (6 bases). V lost 0 bases and J 5 bases, leaving 13 bases between the germline ends. The CDR3 extends over 16 amino acids. The V gene's germline CDR1 is PRHDT and CDR2 FYEKMQ (reference sequence). This chain's CDR3 is CASSLGGTGINEKLFF. The CDR3 nucleotides read TGTGCCAGCAGCTTAGGGGGAACAGGGATCAATGAAAAACTGTTTTTT.

The chain uses TRBV19 and TRBJ1-4, with D maybe TRBD1 (5 bases). Trimming took off 7 bases at V and 8 bases at J, with 20 bases between the two ends. There are 15 residues in the CDR3. The germline V gene has CDR1 LNHDA and CDR2 SQIVND (reference sequence). CDR3 region: CASTNSQGRGEKLFF. In DNA form, the CDR3 reads TGTGCCAGTACCAACTCGCAGGGCCGGGGGGAAAAACTGTTTTTT.

The chain joins TRBV28 to TRBJ1-1; possibly TRBD1 for D (6 bases). Germline V gene data show CDR1 as MDHEN and CDR2 as SYDVKM. Deletions cut 4 bases from V and 10 bases from J, with 16 bases between. This CDR3 is 13 amino acids long. This CDR3 reads CASSSGTILAAFF. CDR3 DNA: TGTGCCAGCAGTTCCGGGACAATCCTTGCAGCTTTCTTT. The full variable domain, rest sourced from reference TRBV28 and TRBJ1-1, is DVKVTQSSRYLVKRTGEKVFLECVQDMDHENMFWYRQDPGLGLRLIYFSYDVKMKEKGDIPEGYSVSREKKERFSLILESASTNQTSMYLCASSSGTILAAFFGQGTRLTVV.

CDR3 coding DNA: TGTGCCTGGATCTACAAGAGGAACACTGAAGCTTTCTTT. Translation: CAWIYKRNTEAFF. This chain uses TRBV30 with TRBJ1-1; D uncertain. This CDR3 is built from 13 residues. V was cut by 4 bases and J by 1 base, with 10 bases left in between. Germline V gene data show CDR1 as GTSNPN and CDR2 as SVGIG (reference sequence). The complete variable domain, with remaining parts taken from reference TRBV30 and TRBJ1-1, reads SQTIHQWPATLVQPVGSPLSLECTVEGTSNPNLYWYRQAAGRGLQLLFYSVGIGQISSEVPQNLSASRPQDRQFILSSKKLLLSDSGFYLCAWIYKRNTEAFFGQGTRLTVV.

This clone turned up a few times. This chain joins TRBV7-9 and TRBJ1-5, with D uncertain. V was clipped by 1 base and J by 11 bases, with 18 bases between them. CDR1 SEHNR and CDR2 FQNEAQ come from the germline V gene (reference sequence). This CDR3 spans 15 amino acids. CDR3 region: CASSLDSAGEGAQHF. CDR3 bases: TGTGCCAGCAGCTTAGATTCTGCAGGAGAAGGAGCCCAGCATTTT.

Here the CDR3 DNA reads TGTGCCAGCAGTACTGGGGGGATGGAGGACTATGGCTACACCTTC. Translated, it gives CASSTGGMEDYGYTF. The V call is TRBV6-5, the J call TRBJ1-2; a weak D match, TRBD1 (5 bases). CDR3 length: 15 residues. V lost 5 bases and J lost 3, with 16 bases in between. CDR1 and CDR2 from the germline V gene are MNHEY and SVGAGI.

This chain connects TRBV28 to TRBJ1-1; maybe TRBD1 (6 bases). The CDR3 is made up of 14 amino acids. The germline CDR1 and CDR2 sequences are MDHEN and SYDVKM. Trimming removed 9 bases at V and 4 bases at J, with 18 bases between. CDR3: CASGGLRGITEAFF. CDR3 DNA: TGTGCCAGTGGGGGGCTCCGGGGGATCACTGAAGCTTTCTTT.